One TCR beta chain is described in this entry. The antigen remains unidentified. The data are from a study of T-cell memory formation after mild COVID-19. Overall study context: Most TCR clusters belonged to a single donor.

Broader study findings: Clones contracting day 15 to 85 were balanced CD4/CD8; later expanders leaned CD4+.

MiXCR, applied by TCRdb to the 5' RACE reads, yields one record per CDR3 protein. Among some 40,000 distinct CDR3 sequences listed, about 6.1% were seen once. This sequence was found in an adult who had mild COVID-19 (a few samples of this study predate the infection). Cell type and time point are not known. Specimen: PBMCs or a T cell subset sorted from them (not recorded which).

CDR3 amino acids: CASSFRASNTEAFF. The CDR3 bases are TGTGCCAGCAGTTTTCGGGCCTCGAACACTGAAGCTTTCTTT. The genes are TRBV27 and TRBJ1-1; D is unclear. CDR1 and CDR2 from the germline V gene are MNHEY and SMNVEV (reference sequence). The CDR3 sequence is 14 residues long. The V gene lost 3 bases and the J gene lost 1 base, with 9 bases spanning the gap.